Included here is one TCR beta chain sequence, with context. Its antigen is unknown. This may stem from a read error, because a much larger clone lies one nucleotide away. Production of TCR beta cDNA used roughly 0.55 ug total RNA together with a constant-region primer. Researchers made the TCR beta libraries by running three nested multiplex PCR rounds with slightly modified ARM-PCR. A C-beta reverse primer was combined with TRBV1-TRBV30 forward primers in the first two PCR rounds, and each round had 10 cycles. TCRdb reprocessed the multiplex PCR reads via MiXCR and lists one record per CDR3 protein. The sample includes some 320,000 distinct CDR3 sequences, 65% of them seen just once. This sample is part of a study of tumor-infiltrating lymphocytes in primary liver carcinoma. Looking at the study overall: Cases comprised patients with primary liver carcinoma who received surgical resection.

V was cut by 3 bases and J by 5 bases, with 8 bases left in between. CDR3 size: 12 residues. They got blood RNA out of unsorted whole blood and also pulled out germline DNA. Broader study findings: Compared with tumor region pairs, tumor-adjacent and tumor-blood pairs overlapped less. Compared with blood, tumor repertoires held significantly more in their top 250 clones. Samples, which were bulk and unsorted, did not allow CD4+ and CD8+ repertoires to be compared.

Sequencing input: peripheral blood. The rearrangement joins TRBV12-3 or TRBV12-4 to TRBJ2-7; D is ambiguous. This TCR was sampled from a man aged 40-49 years with primary liver carcinoma and hepatitis B virus infection. In nucleotides, the CDR3 is TGTGCCAGCAGTTTTGGGCCTAACGAGCAGTACTTC. Its translation: CASSFGPNEQYF.